This paragraph reports one T cell receptor beta chain. The assay was immunoSEQ multiplex PCR, and TCRdb's table has in-frame clones only and misses some. The sample lists about 270,000 clones; 85% to 95% were seen once. Categorization into cohorts depended on clinical history that participants reported. The data were obtained in a study of blood T cell repertoires in COVID-19. Whole-study context: Sample material is recorded as cDNA or gDNA derived from T cells, B-cell-depleted T cells, or PBMCs.

The V end was cut by 0 bases, the J end by 7 bases, with 7 bases between. The CDR3 loop spans 13 amino acids. The germline gives CDR1 SEHNR, CDR2 FQNEAQ (reference sequence). This TCR derives from a man aged 40-55 years who had been exposed to COVID-19. The rearrangement joins TRBV7-9 to TRBJ1-5; D perhaps matches TRBD1 (5 bases). The sequencing input was PBMCs or T cells enriched from blood (not recorded which). The CDR3 DNA reads as TGTGCCAGCAGCTTAGCGACAGACCAGCCCCAGCATTTT. Protein product: CASSLATDQPQHF. The full variable domain, with the rest looked up from reference TRBV7-9 and TRBJ1-5, is DTGVSQNPRHKITKRGQNVTFRCDPISEHNRLYWYRQTLGQGPEFLTYFQNEAQLEKSRLLSDRFSAERPKGSFSTLEIQRTEQGDSAMYLCASSLATDQPQHFGDGTRLSIL.